This T cell receptor (beta chain) emerged from a study of beta chain features in type 1 diabetes (dated by TCRdb to about 2018). Notes on the research overall: No differences in mean age, gender distribution, total cell number or subset yield were found between patients and healthy donors. Across all samples, fewer than 110,000,000 sorted cells were examined, and cell number per subset correlated strongly with RNA yield. Regulatory and stem cell-like memory subsets were isolated from only 8 patients and roughly 8 healthy donors, whereas naive and central memory subsets came from all 30 or so donors. In the study, recently diagnosed type 1 diabetes patients and matched healthy donors were compared on the TCRB repertoires of their sorted circulating CD4+ T cell subsets.

The entire amount of isolated RNA was reverse transcribed using the High Capacity cDNA Reverse Transcription Kit, so the sequenced TCRB transcripts were expressed ones. Naive, central memory and regulatory T cell samples underwent deep immunoSEQ sequencing, averaging approximately 3.5 million total reads per sample. Sorted cells were lysed in RLT buffer, and RNA was extracted using DNase-treated RNeasy Micro or Mini kits according to cell number. To prevent cross-contamination, every cell subset was processed on its own, while patient and healthy donor samples were processed together. Using the immunoSEQ multiplex PCR, TCRB sequences were amplified from cDNA into 87-bp fragments spanning the CDR3 region. The amplicons were sequenced using the Illumina HiSeq platform. As for the original processing: PCR bias was corrected computationally using synthetic template baselines, and reads within Hamming distance 2 were collapsed, with unmergeable singletons discarded. Reads were aligned against IMGT to assign V, D and J genes, CDR3 length and insertions or deletions at six rearrangement sites. Within each subset, clonotype counts were normalized to sorted cell number, after which true diversity and Gini coefficients were computed with the tcR R package. The overlap coefficient, calculated on TCRB nucleotide sequences, was used to measure repertoire sharing. Out-of-frame TCRB sequences from naive cells were analyzed to stand in for the pre-selection repertoire. Entries here come from immuneACCESS through TCRdb and include only in-frame sequences with V and J called. Some clones fail to appear in such tables; in the studies checked, an unresolved V gene covers under half of the shortfall, and the cause of the remainder is unknown. V, J and clone size were drawn from that table, and D and trimming were deduced from the DNA. In this sample the table shows about 340,000 clones, around an eighth of which occur a single time. The ten largest make up roughly 0.015% of the sample.

The CDR3 starts with the cysteine, ends with the phenylalanine, and has 13 residues. The DNA shown is the 39-base CDR3, in frame from base 1. The CDR1 and CDR2 encoded by the germline V gene (reference sequence) are LNHDA and SQIVND. V is reduced by 4 bases and J by 1 base, leaving a spacing of 7 bases between them. General conclusions and limits of the study: Type 1 diabetes patients showed a moderate but significant shortening of TCRB CDR3 length in all four CD4+ subsets. Because cDNA was sequenced instead of genomic DNA, highly expressing activated cells could be over-represented, though the groups showed no difference in activation or CD3 levels. Naive, central memory and regulatory TCRB repertoires appeared to be more similar among patients than among healthy donors. At VDJ recombination sites, type 1 diabetes patients had fewer insertions and more deleted nucleotides, which implies abnormalities in thymic rearrangement. PCR may preferentially amplify shorter templates, but because patient and control samples were amplified and corrected together, any resulting skew would affect both groups equally. HLA sub-analyses involved small numbers of individuals, so any influence of HLA type on TCRB rearrangement remained unresolved.

Concerning this clone itself: Its antigen is still unknown. Base qualities were left out, and no much larger clone turns up one base away.

From each donor, a single peripheral blood sample of about 110 mL on average was drawn into heparinised tubes. Naive, central memory, regulatory and stem cell-like memory CD4+ T cells were sorted on a BD FACSAria II using a panel including CD45RO, CCR7, CD25, CD127, CD95 and CD27. Every sorted population had a purity above 95%. PBMCs were isolated immediately by Lymphoprep density gradient centrifugation and stained directly without culture. To minimize batch effects, samples were stained and sorted in pairs, one healthy donor with one patient per experiment. The chain is assembled from TRBV19 and TRBJ1-1, with the identity of the D gene unclear. What was sequenced was naive CD4+ T cells from blood. Taken with the paper, the label for cell subset or site translates to: true naive CD4+ T cells. The clonotype originates from a woman in her late teens or twenties with type 1 diabetes. The nucleotide sequence is given as TGTGCCAGTAGTAGGCAGGAGAACACTGAAGCTTTCTTT. It specifies CASSRQENTEAFF.